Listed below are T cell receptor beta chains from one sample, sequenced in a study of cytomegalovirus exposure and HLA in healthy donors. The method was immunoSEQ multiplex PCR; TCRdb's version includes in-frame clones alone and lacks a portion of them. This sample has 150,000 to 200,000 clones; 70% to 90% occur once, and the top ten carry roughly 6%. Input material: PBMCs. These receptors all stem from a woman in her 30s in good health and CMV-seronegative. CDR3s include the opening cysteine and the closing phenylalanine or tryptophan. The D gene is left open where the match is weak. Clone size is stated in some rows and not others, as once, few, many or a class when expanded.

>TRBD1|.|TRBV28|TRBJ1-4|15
TGTGCCAGCAGTTTATTGGGGACAGGGAATGAAAAACTGTTTTTT
CASSLLGTGNEKLFF
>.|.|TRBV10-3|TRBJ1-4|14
TGTGCCATCAGTGAGACCCGGGACCGTGAAAAACTGTTTTTT
CAISETRDREKLFF
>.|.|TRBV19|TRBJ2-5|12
TGTGCCAGTAGTCGCAGCCGAGAGACCCAGTACTTC
CASSRSRETQYF
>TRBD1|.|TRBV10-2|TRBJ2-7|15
TGCGCCAGCAGTGCACCGACAGGGGGTTACTACGAGCAGTACTTC
CASSAPTGGYYEQYF
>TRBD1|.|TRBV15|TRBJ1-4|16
TGTGCCACCAGCATTAACACAGGGGTAAGGGGTGAAAAACTGTTTTTT
CATSINTGVRGEKLFF
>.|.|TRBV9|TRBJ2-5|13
TGTGCCAGCAGCCCACAGTACCAAGAGACCCAGTACTTC
CASSPQYQETQYF
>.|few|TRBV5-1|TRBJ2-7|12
TGCGCCAGCAGCTTTGGGTCTGGCGAGCAGTACTTC
CASSFGSGEQYF
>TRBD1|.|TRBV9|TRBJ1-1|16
TGTGCCAGCAGTCAGAGGGGGGACAGGGAGGACACTGAAGCTTTCTTT
CASSQRGDREDTEAFF
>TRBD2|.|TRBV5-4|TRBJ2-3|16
TGTGCCAGCAGCCCCTTTAGCGGGAGGGTCACAGATACGCAGTATTTT
CASSPFSGRVTDTQYF
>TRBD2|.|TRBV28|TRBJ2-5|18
TGTGCCAGCAGTTTACCCCGGGGGGGGGCGAGGGTACAAGAGACCCAGTACTTC
CASSLPRGGARVQETQYF
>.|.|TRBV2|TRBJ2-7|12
TGTGCCAGCACAGCGAACTCCTACGAGCAGTACTTC
CASTANSYEQYF
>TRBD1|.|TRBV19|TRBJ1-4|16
TGTGCCAGTAGCGGTGCTGGGACAGAAACTAATGAAAAACTGTTTTTT
CASSGAGTETNEKLFF
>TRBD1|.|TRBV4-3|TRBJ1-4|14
TGCGCCAGCAGCCGGGGACAGGGCGGTGAAAAACTGTTTTTT
CASSRGQGGEKLFF
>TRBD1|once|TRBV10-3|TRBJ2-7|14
TGTGCCATCAGTGCCAGGACAGGGGAAAACGAGCAGTACTTC
CAISARTGENEQYF
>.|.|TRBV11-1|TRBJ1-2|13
TGTGCCAGCAGCTTTTTACTTAACTATGGCTACACCTTC
CASSFLLNYGYTF
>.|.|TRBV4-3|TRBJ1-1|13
TGCGCCAGCAGCCAAGGTGAGGGAGACCGGGCTTTCTTT
CASSQGEGDRAFF
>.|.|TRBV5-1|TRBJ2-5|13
TGCGCCAGCAGCCCTGCAAATCAAGAGACCCAGTACTTC
CASSPANQETQYF
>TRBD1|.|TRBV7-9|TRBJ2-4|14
TGTGCCAGCAGCTTCCGGGACAGGGACTACATTCAGTACTTC
CASSFRDRDYIQYF